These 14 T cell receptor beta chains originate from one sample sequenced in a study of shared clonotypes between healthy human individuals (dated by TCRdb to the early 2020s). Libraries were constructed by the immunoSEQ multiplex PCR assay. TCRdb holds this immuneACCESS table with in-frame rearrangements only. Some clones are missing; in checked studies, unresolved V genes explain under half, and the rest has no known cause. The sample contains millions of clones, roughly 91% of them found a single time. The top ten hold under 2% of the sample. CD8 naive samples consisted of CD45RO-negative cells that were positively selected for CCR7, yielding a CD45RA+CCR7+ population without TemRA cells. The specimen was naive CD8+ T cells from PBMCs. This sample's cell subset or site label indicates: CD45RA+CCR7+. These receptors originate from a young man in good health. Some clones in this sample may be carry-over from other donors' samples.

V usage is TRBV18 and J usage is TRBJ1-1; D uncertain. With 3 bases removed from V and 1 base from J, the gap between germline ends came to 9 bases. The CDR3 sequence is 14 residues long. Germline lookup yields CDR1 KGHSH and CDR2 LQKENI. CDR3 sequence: CASSPLDGNTEAFF. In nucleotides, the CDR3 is TGTGCCAGCTCACCCCTCGACGGGAACACTGAAGCTTTCTTT.

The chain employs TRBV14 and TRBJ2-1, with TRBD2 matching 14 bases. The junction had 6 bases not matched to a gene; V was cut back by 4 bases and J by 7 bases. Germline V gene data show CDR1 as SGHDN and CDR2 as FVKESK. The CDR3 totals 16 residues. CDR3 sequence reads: CASSLKGLAGVNEQFF. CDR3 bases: TGTGCCAGCAGCCTAAAGGGACTAGCGGGAGTAAATGAGCAGTTCTTC.

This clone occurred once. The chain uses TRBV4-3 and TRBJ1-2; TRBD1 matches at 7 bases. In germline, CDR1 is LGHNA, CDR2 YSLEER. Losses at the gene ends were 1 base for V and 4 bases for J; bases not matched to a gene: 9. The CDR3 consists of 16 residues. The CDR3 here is CASSQGLGGGSYGYTF. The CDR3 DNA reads TGCGCCAGCAGCCAAGGATTAGGGGGCGGAAGCTATGGCTACACCTTC.

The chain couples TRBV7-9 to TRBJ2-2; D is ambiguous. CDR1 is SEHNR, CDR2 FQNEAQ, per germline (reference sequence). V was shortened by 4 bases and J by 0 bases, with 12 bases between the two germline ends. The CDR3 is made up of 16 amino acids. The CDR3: CASSSNKDTNTGELFF. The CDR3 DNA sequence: TGTGCCAGCAGCTCCAATAAAGATACGAACACCGGGGAGCTGTTTTTT.

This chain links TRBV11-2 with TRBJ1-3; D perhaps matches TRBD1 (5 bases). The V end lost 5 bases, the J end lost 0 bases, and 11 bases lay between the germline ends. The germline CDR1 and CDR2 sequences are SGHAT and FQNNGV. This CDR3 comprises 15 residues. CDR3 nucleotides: TGTGCCAGCAGCCAGGGACTCAGCTCTGGAAACACCATATATTTT. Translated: CASSQGLSSGNTIYF. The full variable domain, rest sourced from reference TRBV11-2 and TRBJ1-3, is EAGVAQSPRYKIIEKRQSVAFWCNPISGHATLYWYQQILGQGPKLLIQFQNNGVVDDSQLPKDRFSAERLKGVDSTLKIQPAKLEDSAVYLCASSQGLSSGNTIYFGEGSWLTVV.

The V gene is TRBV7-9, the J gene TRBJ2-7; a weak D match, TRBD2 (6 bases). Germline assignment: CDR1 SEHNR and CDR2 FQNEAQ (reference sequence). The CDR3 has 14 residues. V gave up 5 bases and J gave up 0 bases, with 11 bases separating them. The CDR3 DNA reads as TGTGCCAGCAGCGATCGGGACTTCTCCTACGAGCAGTACTTC. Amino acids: CASSDRDFSYEQYF.

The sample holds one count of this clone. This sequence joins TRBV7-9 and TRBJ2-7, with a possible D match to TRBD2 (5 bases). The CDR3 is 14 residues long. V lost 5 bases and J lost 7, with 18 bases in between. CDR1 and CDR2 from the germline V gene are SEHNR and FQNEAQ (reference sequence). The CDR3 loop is CASSPQRTGWEQYF. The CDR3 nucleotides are TGTGCCAGCAGCCCACAAAGGACGGGGTGGGAGCAGTACTTC.

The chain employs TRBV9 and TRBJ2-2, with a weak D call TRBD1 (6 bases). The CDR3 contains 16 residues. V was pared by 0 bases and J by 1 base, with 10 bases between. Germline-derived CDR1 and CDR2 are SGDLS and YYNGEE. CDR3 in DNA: TGTGCCAGCAGCGTAGAAACAGGGATGAACACCGGGGAGCTGTTTTTT. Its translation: CASSVETGMNTGELFF.

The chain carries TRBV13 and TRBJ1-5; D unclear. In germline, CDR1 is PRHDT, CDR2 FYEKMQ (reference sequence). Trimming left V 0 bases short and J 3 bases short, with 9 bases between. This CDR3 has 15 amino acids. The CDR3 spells CASSLGRHNNQPQHF. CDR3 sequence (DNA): TGTGCCAGCAGCTTAGGCAGACATAACAATCAGCCCCAGCATTTT.

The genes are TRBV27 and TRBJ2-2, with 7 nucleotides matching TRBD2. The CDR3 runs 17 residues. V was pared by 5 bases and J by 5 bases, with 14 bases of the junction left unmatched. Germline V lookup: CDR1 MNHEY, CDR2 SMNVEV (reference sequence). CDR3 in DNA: TGTGCCAGCAGTCCCCATCTAGGCGGGAGTATAACCGGGGAGCTGTTTTTT. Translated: CASSPHLGGSITGELFF.

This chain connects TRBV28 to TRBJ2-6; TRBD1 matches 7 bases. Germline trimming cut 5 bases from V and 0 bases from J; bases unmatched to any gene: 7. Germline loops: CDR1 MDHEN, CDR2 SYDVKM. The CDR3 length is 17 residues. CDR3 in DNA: TGTGCCAGCAGTGGGACAGCGATATACTCTGGGGCCAACGTCCTGACTTTC. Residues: CASSGTAIYSGANVLTF.

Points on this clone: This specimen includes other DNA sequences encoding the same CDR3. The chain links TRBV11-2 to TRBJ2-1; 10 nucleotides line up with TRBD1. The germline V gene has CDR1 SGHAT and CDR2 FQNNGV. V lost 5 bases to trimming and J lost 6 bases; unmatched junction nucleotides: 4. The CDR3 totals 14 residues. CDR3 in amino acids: CASSDRDRGNEQFF. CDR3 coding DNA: TGTGCCAGCAGCGACCGGGACAGGGGCAATGAGCAGTTCTTC.

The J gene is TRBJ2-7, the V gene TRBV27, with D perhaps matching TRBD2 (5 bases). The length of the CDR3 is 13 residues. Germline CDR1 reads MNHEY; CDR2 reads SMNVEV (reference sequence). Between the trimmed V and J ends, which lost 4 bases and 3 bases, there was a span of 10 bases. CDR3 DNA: TGTGCCAGCAGTTCCTACGGGGTCTACGAGCAGTACTTC. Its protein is CASSSYGVYEQYF.

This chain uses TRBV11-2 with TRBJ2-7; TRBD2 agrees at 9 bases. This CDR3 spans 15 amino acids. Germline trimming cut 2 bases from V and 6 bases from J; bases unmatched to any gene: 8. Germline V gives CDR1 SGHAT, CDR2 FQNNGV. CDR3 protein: CASSLILAGRGEQYF. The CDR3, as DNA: TGTGCCAGCAGCTTAATCCTAGCGGGACGGGGCGAGCAGTACTTC. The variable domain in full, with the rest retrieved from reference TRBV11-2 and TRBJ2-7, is EAGVAQSPRYKIIEKRQSVAFWCNPISGHATLYWYQQILGQGPKLLIQFQNNGVVDDSQLPKDRFSAERLKGVDSTLKIQPAKLEDSAVYLCASSLILAGRGEQYFGPGTRLTVT.